Sequencing of this TCR beta chain was carried out in a study of T cell changes during pregnancy in multiple sclerosis. Here immunoSEQ multiplex PCR was the method, and the copy in TCRdb shows in-frame clones only, minus some. The table shows around 60,000 clones, with 90% to 95% occurring only once. CDR3 length equals 15 residues. V lost 5 bases, J lost 5 bases, and 15 bases lay in between. Germline loops: CDR1 MNHEY, CDR2 SMNVEV (reference sequence). The TCR originated in a female donor with multiple sclerosis, enrolled in a pregnancy study. The source was CD8+ T cells from peripheral blood mononuclear cells, collected in the third trimester of pregnancy. The chain is built from TRBV27 and TRBJ2-2, with D possibly TRBD1 on 7 matching bases. The CDR3 DNA is TGTGCCAGCAGTGTGGTGGCAGGGGGGACCGGGGAGCTGTTTTTT. The encoded protein is CASSVVAGGTGELFF.